These 20 T cell receptor beta chains were sequenced from one sample in a study of T cells after somatic rescue of genetic block. Clones were sequenced by immunoSEQ multiplex PCR, and TCRdb holds only the in-frame ones, with some missing. The sample records more than 9,500 clones, approximately 81% being singletons. The sequenced material came from peripheral blood mononuclear cells (PBMCs). All receptors come from a boy between 10 and 17 years old.

This clone was counted between two and nine times. The chain employs TRBV19 and TRBJ2-4, with 7 bases lining up with TRBD2. The V segment lost 7 bases and the J segment 6 bases; nucleotides outside the gene matches: 15. The CDR3 covers 16 residues. The germline CDR1 and CDR2 sequences are LNHDA and SQIVND (reference sequence). Here the CDR3 reads CASTSLGGIGPNIQYF. In nucleotides, the CDR3 is TGTGCCAGTACCTCCCTGGGAGGGATCGGCCCAAACATTCAGTACTTC.

The rearrangement links TRBV6-6 to TRBJ2-1; D call uncertain. The CDR3 runs 11 residues. V lost 0 bases and J 10 bases, leaving 4 bases between the germline ends. Germline V CDR1 and CDR2: MNHNY, SVGAGI (reference sequence). The CDR3 sequence is CASSYSGEQFF. CDR3 coding DNA: TGTGCCAGCAGTTACTCGGGGGAGCAGTTCTTC.

With regard to this clone: Compared with germline, one end of the junction differs, possibly owing to a read error. The same CDR3 also results from other DNA sequences found in this sample. The CDR3, as DNA: TGTGCCAGCAGTTTAGGGGGGATAGACGGGTCCGAGCAGTACTTC. Protein product: CASSLGGIDGSEQYF. This chain joins TRBV11-3 and TRBJ2-7; D assignment may be TRBD1 or TRBD2 (6 bases each). The CDR3 extends over 15 amino acids. Germline values: CDR1 SGHNT, CDR2 YENEEA.

This chain links TRBV23-1 with TRBJ2-5; D is possibly TRBD1 or TRBD2 (5 bases each). The DNA matches TRBJ2-7 better at its end, which makes the J call doubtful. TRBV23-1 is an ORF for which the function is uncertain. The CDR3 is made up of 14 amino acids. In DNA, the CDR3 is TGCGCCAGCAGTCAATCTGGGGGTCCCTACGAGCAGTACTTC. Amino acid sequence: CASSQSGGPYEQYF.

V is TRBV7-9 and J is TRBJ1-1; D unresolved. Germline loops: CDR1 SEHNR, CDR2 FQNEAQ (reference sequence). This CDR3 comprises 13 residues. With 4 bases removed from V and 4 bases from J, the gap between germline ends came to 10 bases. CDR3 nucleotide sequence: TGTGCCAGCAGCTGGGGTCCTGGCACTGAAGCTTTCTTT. This gives the protein CASSWGPGTEAFF.

The V and J genes are TRBV29-1 and TRBJ2-3; 8 positions agree with TRBD2. The J segment lost 6 bases and the V segment lost 4 bases, leaving 9 bases of the junction unmatched. Looked up from germline, CDR1 is SQVTM and CDR2 is ANQGSEA. CDR3 length: 14 residues. Here the CDR3 reads CSVVSAGAADTQYF. The CDR3 DNA follows: TGCAGCGTTGTGTCAGCGGGGGCGGCCGATACGCAGTATTTT.

The V call is TRBV19, the J call TRBJ1-1; perhaps TRBD1 as D (5 bases). CDR1 is LNHDA, CDR2 SQIVND, per germline (reference sequence). The CDR3 loop spans 14 amino acids. The V gene lost 7 bases and the J gene lost 2 bases, with 14 bases spanning the gap. Here the CDR3 DNA reads TGTGCCAGTACCCTTCGGGGGGAAAACACTGAAGCTTTCTTT. It specifies CASTLRGENTEAFF.

The V call is TRBV2, the J call TRBJ2-1; no clear D gene. The CDR3 spans 12 residues. CDR1 is SNHLY and CDR2 is FYNNEI in the germline V gene. V lost 7 bases to trimming and J lost 4 bases, with 8 bases between them. CDR3 sequence: CASTPAYNEQFF. In DNA form, the CDR3 reads TGTGCCAGCACCCCCGCTTACAATGAGCAGTTCTTC.

The V gene is TRBV11-2, the J gene TRBJ2-5; D is uncertain. CDR3 length: 13 amino acids. In germline, CDR1 is SGHAT, CDR2 FQNNGV. Trimming stripped 5 bases from V and 5 bases from J, with 12 bases between. The CDR3 region is CASSRTSLETQYF. The CDR3 DNA is TGTGCCAGCAGCCGGACCTCTCTCGAGACCCAGTACTTC.

The chain recombines TRBV7-8 with TRBJ2-3; the D is unclear. Germline V gene sequence: CDR1 SGHVS, CDR2 FQNEAQ. Between the trimmed V and J ends, which lost 5 bases and 0 bases, there was a span of 15 bases. The CDR3 totals 16 residues. The CDR3 region has the DNA TGTGCCAGCAGCCTCCTTTGGGTAACTAGCACAGATACGCAGTATTTT. This translates into CASSLLWVTSTDTQYF.

The genes are TRBV30 and TRBJ1-3; tentatively, D is TRBD1 (6 bases). The CDR3 has 15 amino acids. Germline lookup yields CDR1 GTSNPN and CDR2 SVGIG (reference sequence). V was shortened by 2 bases and J by 4 bases, with 15 bases between the two germline ends. The CDR3 DNA sequence: TGTGCCTGGAGTAGCGGTTGGGGGCCCGGAAACACCATATATTTT. Protein: CAWSSGWGPGNTIYF.

The chain is built from TRBV9 and TRBJ1-3; maybe TRBD1 (5 bases). The CDR3 is made up of 15 amino acids. The V end lost 0 bases, the J end lost 1 base, and 8 bases lay between the germline ends. CDR1 and CDR2 (germline): SGDLS, YYNGEE. The CDR3 protein is CASSVAGVSGNTIYF. In DNA form, the CDR3 reads TGTGCCAGCAGCGTAGCGGGGGTTTCTGGAAACACCATATATTTT.

The chain employs TRBV2 and TRBJ2-7; a weak D match, TRBD2 (6 bases). CDR1 is SNHLY and CDR2 is FYNNEI in the germline V gene. The length of the CDR3 is 14 residues. V was clipped by 7 bases and J by 2 bases, with 15 bases between them. For the CDR3, the DNA is TGTGCCAGCACCCCGGGGGAGTATCCCTACGAGCAGTACTTC. Its translation is CASTPGEYPYEQYF.

V gene TRBV5-6 combines with J gene TRBJ1-4; the D gene is possibly TRBD1 (5 bases). This CDR3 contains 16 residues. Trimming cost V 3 bases and J 4 bases, with 16 bases left between them. Germline-derived CDR1 and CDR2 are SGHDT and YYEEEE. The DNA for the CDR3 is TGTGCCAGCAGCTATCGGGTAGGGGTGTTTAATGAAAAACTGTTTTTT. Translation: CASSYRVGVFNEKLFF.

This clone appeared once. The chain combines TRBV6-5 with TRBJ2-7; weak D call: TRBD1 (6 bases). Trimming shortened V by 6 bases and J by 5 bases, and 20 bases separated the two germline ends. CDR1 and CDR2 (germline): MNHEY, SVGAGI. The CDR3 runs 15 residues. In nucleotides, the CDR3 is TGTGCCAGCAGCCCCGTGGGGGCCGTCGAGAACGAGCAGTACTTC. It encodes CASSPVGAVENEQYF.

Only a few counts were recorded for this clone. The rearrangement joins TRBV2 to TRBJ1-2, with D possibly matching TRBD1 (5 bases). Germline V gene data show CDR1 as SNHLY and CDR2 as FYNNEI. The V end was cut by 4 bases, the J end by 2 bases, with 8 bases between. This CDR3 contains 13 residues. CDR3 protein: CASSVKGNYGYTF. The CDR3 region has the DNA TGTGCCAGCAGTGTTAAGGGGAACTATGGCTACACCTTC. The whole variable domain, filled in from reference TRBV2 and TRBJ1-2, reads EPEVTQTPSHQVTQMGQEVILRCVPISNHLYFYWYRQILGQKVEFLVSFYNNEISEKSEIFDDQFSVERPDGSNFTLKIRSTKLEDSAMYFCASSVKGNYGYTFGSGTRLTVV.

The J gene is TRBJ2-1, the V gene TRBV6-1, with D unclear. Germline-derived CDR1 and CDR2 are MNHNS and SASEGT. There are 12 residues in the CDR3. V gave up 6 bases and J gave up 10 bases, with 13 bases separating them. DNA of the CDR3: TGTGCCAGCAGCACTCCCCCTCTCGAGCAGTTCTTC. Protein product: CASSTPPLEQFF.

V usage is TRBV5-1 and J usage is TRBJ2-2, with no clear D. The V and J ends lost 2 bases and 5 bases respectively, with 16 bases between them. CDR3 length: 16 amino acids. The germline gives CDR1 SGHRS, CDR2 YFSETQ. CDR3 amino acids: CASSLTQVLKTGELFF. CDR3 bases: TGCGCCAGCAGCTTAACGCAGGTTCTAAAAACCGGGGAGCTGTTTTTT.

In DNA, the CDR3 is TGTGCCAGCAGCCGGGCGTCGTCAGGGGCTTTTTCCTACGAGCAGTACTTC. Amino acids: CASSRASSGAFSYEQYF. The gene calls are TRBV7-9 and TRBJ2-7; a weak D match, TRBD1 (6 bases). V lost 5 bases to trimming and J lost 1 base, with 21 bases between them. Germline V gives CDR1 SEHNR, CDR2 FQNEAQ (reference sequence). The CDR3 spans 17 residues.

The CDR3 reads CASTAIRNNRNTEAFF. CDR3 sequence (DNA): TGTGCCAGTACCGCGATTCGGAATAACAGGAACACTGAAGCTTTCTTT. V and J are TRBV19 and TRBJ1-1; no clear D. This CDR3 comprises 16 residues. The germline gives CDR1 LNHDA, CDR2 SQIVND (reference sequence). Deletions cut 7 bases from V and 1 base from J, with 19 bases between.